This TCR beta chain was identified in a study of a mutant IDH1 vaccine in newly diagnosed glioma. At the level of the study: The study gave patients eight vaccinations in weeks 1, 3, 5, 7, 11, 15, 19, 23.

Sample time point: week 23, last vaccination. The content of each vaccine dose was 300 ug of mutant IDH1 20-mer peptide, and topical imiquimod accompanied it. V dropped 0 bases and J dropped 8 bases, with 17 bases sitting between them. Germline CDR1 and CDR2: LGHNA and YSLEER. This CDR3 has 16 residues. Assay: immunoSEQ multiplex PCR; the TCRdb copy retains only in-frame clones and omits some. The data hold some 40,000 clones, with more than 80% observed a single time. Comment on this clone: Its antigen is still unknown.

The TCR comes from a man aged 35-49 years with glioma. This specimen consisted of PBMCs, obtained from a glioma patient whose treatment included an IDH1 peptide vaccine. The gene calls are TRBV4-3 and TRBJ1-5; tentatively, D is TRBD1 (6 bases). The CDR3 DNA follows: TGCGCCAGCAGCCAAGATAACAGGGCGGGAAGAGAGCCCCAGCATTTT. Translated, it gives CASSQDNRAGREPQHF.